A selection of T cell receptor beta chains follows, all from one sample in a study of T cell repertoires in cytomegalovirus infection. These receptors have no known antigen. TCRdb analysed the reads with MiXCR anew, one entry per CDR3 protein. The table has around 71,000 distinct CDR3 sequences, roughly 20% seen once. The specimen was CD8+ T cells from cultured PBMCs, collected from culture after CMV antigen stimulation. All receptors come from a human donor in good health (CMV status not recorded). Some clones in this sample may be carry-over from other donors' samples. CDR3s include the opening cysteine and the closing phenylalanine or tryptophan. Fields, in order: clone size, J gene, D gene, V gene, CDR3 protein, CDR3 DNA. A D gene is named only where the DNA matches it firmly. Some rows mark clone size as missing; the rest say once, few, many or name a class of expanded clone.

abundance: few; j_gene: TRBJ2-3; d_gene: TRBD2; v_gene: TRBV15; CDR3aa: CATSREASGGAYVQYF; CDR3nt: TGTGCCACCAGCAGAGAGGCGTCCGGGGGGGCCTATGTGCAGTATTTT
abundance: -; j_gene: TRBJ2-1; d_gene: TRBD1; v_gene: TRBV11-3; CDR3aa: CASSIQGGAQFF; CDR3nt: TGTGCCAGCAGCATCCAAGGGGGCGCTCAGTTCTTC
abundance: -; j_gene: TRBJ2-2; d_gene: TRBD2; v_gene: TRBV10-3; CDR3aa: CAIGTSGHTGELFF; CDR3nt: TGTGCCATCGGGACTAGCGGGCACACCGGGGAGCTGTTTTTT
abundance: few; j_gene: TRBJ2-7; d_gene: -; v_gene: TRBV15; CDR3aa: CATSAGTGVGEQYF; CDR3nt: TGTGCCACCAGCGCCGGGACGGGCGTCGGCGAGCAGTACTTC
abundance: -; j_gene: TRBJ1-1; d_gene: -; v_gene: TRBV7-8; CDR3aa: CASSLAASNTEAFF; CDR3nt: TGTGCCAGCAGCTTAGCAGCGTCGAACACTGAAGCTTTCTTT
abundance: -; j_gene: TRBJ2-1; d_gene: TRBD2; v_gene: TRBV4-1; CDR3aa: CASRPTSGGVSYNEQFF; CDR3nt: TGCGCCAGCAGGCCGACTAGCGGGGGGGTCTCCTACAATGAGCAGTTCTTC
abundance: -; j_gene: TRBJ2-5; d_gene: TRBD1; v_gene: TRBV11-2; CDR3aa: CASSYRGRSPSETQYF; CDR3nt: TGTGCCAGCAGCTACAGGGGAAGATCACCCTCCGAGACCCAGTACTTC
abundance: few; j_gene: TRBJ2-7; d_gene: -; v_gene: TRBV10-2; CDR3aa: CASSEVSEQYF; CDR3nt: TGCGCCAGCAGTGAGGTCTCCGAGCAGTACTTC
abundance: few; j_gene: TRBJ2-7; d_gene: -; v_gene: TRBV7-6; CDR3aa: CASSLEGAVEQYF; CDR3nt: TGTGCCAGCAGCTTAGAAGGGGCGGTCGAGCAGTACTTC
abundance: many; j_gene: TRBJ1-1; d_gene: -; v_gene: TRBV11-2; CDR3aa: CASSTRTAYMNTEAFF; CDR3nt: TGTGCCAGCAGCACGCGGACAGCCTACATGAACACTGAAGCTTTCTTT
abundance: few; j_gene: TRBJ2-1; d_gene: TRBD1; v_gene: TRBV28; CDR3aa: CASSLVGTETMTMWGREQFF; CDR3nt: TGTGCCAGCAGTTTAGTTGGGACAGAGACTATGACTATGTGGGGTAGGGAGCAGTTCTTC
abundance: -; j_gene: TRBJ1-1; d_gene: -; v_gene: TRBV6-8; CDR3aa: CASSYSWAGDYAEAFF; CDR3nt: TGTGCCAGCAGTTACTCATGGGCAGGGGATTATGCTGAAGCTTTCTTT
abundance: once; j_gene: TRBJ2-1; d_gene: -; v_gene: TRBV7-9; CDR3aa: CASSARDGLGGDSNNEQFF; CDR3nt: TGTGCCAGCAGCGCCCGGGACGGTCTTGGGGGTGATTCGAACAATGAGCAGTTCTTC
abundance: -; j_gene: TRBJ2-3; d_gene: -; v_gene: TRBV7-3; CDR3aa: CASSFVGDTDTQYF; CDR3nt: TGTGCCAGCAGTTTTGTGGGGGACACAGATACGCAGTATTTT
abundance: few; j_gene: TRBJ2-7; d_gene: TRBD2; v_gene: TRBV7-2; CDR3aa: CASSPLAGVESYEQYF; CDR3nt: TGTGCCAGCAGCCCACTAGCGGGGGTAGAGTCCTACGAGCAGTACTTC
abundance: many; j_gene: TRBJ2-5; d_gene: TRBD2; v_gene: TRBV7-2; CDR3aa: CASSLGSGGVETQYF; CDR3nt: TGTGCCAGCAGCCTAGGAAGCGGGGGGGTTGAGACCCAGTACTTC
abundance: -; j_gene: TRBJ1-1; d_gene: -; v_gene: TRBV7-9; CDR3aa: CASMKGGNTEAFF; CDR3nt: TGTGCCAGCATGAAGGGGGGGAACACTGAAGCTTTCTTT
abundance: many; j_gene: TRBJ2-7; d_gene: TRBD2; v_gene: TRBV19; CDR3aa: CASAAGAYEQYF; CDR3nt: TGTGCCAGTGCCGCGGGGGCCTACGAGCAGTACTTC
abundance: -; j_gene: TRBJ2-1; d_gene: -; v_gene: TRBV7-2; CDR3aa: CASSSGEMVRDEQFF; CDR3nt: TGTGCCAGCAGCTCCGGGGAAATGGTTAGAGATGAGCAGTTCTTC
abundance: -; j_gene: TRBJ2-7; d_gene: TRBD2; v_gene: TRBV7-2; CDR3aa: CASSHGTSEQYF; CDR3nt: TGTGCCAGCAGCCACGGGACTAGCGAGCAGTACTTC
abundance: -; j_gene: TRBJ2-6; d_gene: TRBD1; v_gene: TRBV12-3/TRBV12-4; CDR3aa: CASSLKRDRGMSGANVLTF; CDR3nt: TGTGCCAGCAGTTTAAAAAGGGACAGGGGGATGTCTGGGGCCAACGTCCTGACTTTC
abundance: large; j_gene: TRBJ2-5; d_gene: TRBD1; v_gene: TRBV7-8; CDR3aa: CASSSRQGKQTQYF; CDR3nt: TGTGCCAGCAGCTCCAGACAGGGTAAACAGACCCAGTACTTC
abundance: -; j_gene: TRBJ1-2; d_gene: -; v_gene: TRBV12-3/TRBV12-4; CDR3aa: CASSLSRAGGGYGYTF; CDR3nt: TGTGCCAGCAGTTTATCGCGGGCGGGGGGGGGATATGGCTACACCTTC
abundance: -; j_gene: TRBJ2-2; d_gene: TRBD1; v_gene: TRBV12-3/TRBV12-4; CDR3aa: CASSPAPTGGGTGELFF; CDR3nt: TGTGCCAGCAGTCCCGCTCCGACAGGGGGCGGCACCGGGGAGCTGTTTTTT
abundance: -; j_gene: TRBJ2-7; d_gene: TRBD2; v_gene: TRBV7-2; CDR3aa: CASSLGLAGEISYEQYF; CDR3nt: TGTGCCAGCAGCTTAGGGCTAGCGGGGGAGATTTCCTACGAGCAGTACTTC
abundance: -; j_gene: TRBJ2-7; d_gene: -; v_gene: TRBV5-6; CDR3aa: CASSLRDTYSYEQYF; CDR3nt: TGTGCCAGCAGCCTCCGGGACACCTACTCCTACGAGCAGTACTTC